This T cell receptor (beta chain) was sequenced for a study of T-cell reconstitution after alpha-beta-depleted transplantation in children (dated by TCRdb to between 2015 and 2016). Background on the whole study: Using TCR repertoire profiling, the study quantitatively followed how T-cell immune reconstitution unfolded in children after TCRalphabeta/CD19-depleted allogeneic hematopoietic cell transplantation.

The library was prepared using PCR. Sequencer: Illumina HiSeq 2500. Molecular barcoding was employed in the preparation of TCR libraries, with unique molecular identifiers being used to normalize TCRbeta repertoire quantification. TCRdb reprocessed the public reads (quality trimming at Q25 with fastp, clone calling with MiXCR) and kept in-frame beta chains. Each entry is one CDR3 protein sequence, shown with its most common DNA and genes. The sample yields around 500,000 distinct CDR3 sequences; approximately 12% were counted once. In total, the top ten clones hold about 5.6% of the sample. A word on this clonotype: Its binding antigen is unknown. No qualities accompany the bases; no much larger clone lies one base away.

The germline V gene yields SGHVS for CDR1 and FNYEAQ for CDR2. The V end gives up 5 bases and the J end 5 bases, leaving 3 bases in the junction not matched to a gene. From the cysteine up to the phenylalanine, the CDR3 has a length of 14 residues. CDR3 DNA is the only sequence kept; it has 42 bases, read in frame from the first base. The TCR was taken from a human donor who donated a stem cell graft to a child with combined immunodeficiency. This sequence uses TRBV7-6 and TRBJ2-7, with 13 junctional bases fitting TRBD2. The sequencing used PBMCs from the stem cell graft donor, collected from the stem cell graft. The nucleotides are TGTGCCAGCAGCCGACTAGCGGGAGGTGACGAGCAGTACTTC. Its amino acids are CASSRLAGGDEQYF.